These 27 T cell receptor beta chains were all obtained from the same sample, sequenced in a study of T-cell memory formation after mild COVID-19. TCRdb redid the calling of the 5' RACE reads with MiXCR, one entry per CDR3 protein. The repertoire holds about 610,000 distinct CDR3 sequences, with around a sixth as singletons. Input material: PBMCs or a T cell subset sorted from them (not recorded which). These receptors were taken from an adult woman who had mild COVID-19 (a few samples of this study predate the infection). Cell type and time point are not known.

The chain is built from TRBV9 and TRBJ2-7, with no clear D. The germline V gene encodes CDR1 SGDLS and CDR2 YYNGEE. V lost 2 bases to trimming and J lost 5 bases, with 20 bases between them. This CDR3 has 16 amino acids. Written as DNA, the CDR3 is TGTGCCAGCAGCGTTGGACCGGAACCGCGGCTCCACGAGCAGTACTTC. It is translated as CASSVGPEPRLHEQYF.

This clonotype was picked up a small number of times. The chain recombines TRBV6-6 with TRBJ1-4; D gene unclear. The CDR3 has 14 amino acids. CDR1 is MNHNY and CDR2 is SVGAGI in the germline V gene (reference sequence). Trimming took off 6 bases at V and 5 bases at J, with 13 bases between the two ends. The CDR3 sequence: CASSEGRSNEKLFF. CDR3 coding DNA: TGTGCCAGCAGCGAGGGAAGGTCGAATGAAAAACTGTTTTTT.

Here the CDR3 reads CASSYYSYEQYF. The CDR3, as DNA: TGCGCCAGCAGCTACTACTCCTACGAGCAGTACTTC. The chain uses TRBV5-1 and TRBJ2-7; D remains ambiguous. Per germline, CDR1 SGHRS and CDR2 YFSETQ. Trimming stripped 3 bases from V and 0 bases from J, with 4 bases between. The CDR3 runs to 12 residues. The variable domain in full, completed from reference TRBV5-1 and TRBJ2-7, reads KAGVTQTPRYLIKTRGQQVTLSCSPISGHRSVSWYQQTPGQGLQFLFEYFSETQRNKGNFPGRFSGRQFSNSRSEMNVSTLELGDSALYLCASSYYSYEQYFGPGTRLTVT.

The rearrangement links TRBV10-3 to TRBJ2-3, with 7 bases matching TRBD2. J lost 5 bases, V lost 6 bases, and 8 bases had no gene match. The CDR3 consists of 14 residues. Germline loops: CDR1 ENHRY, CDR2 SYGVKD. The CDR3 region has the DNA TGTGCCATCAGGGGCCGGGACTACGGAGATACGCAGTATTTT. Its protein is CAIRGRDYGDTQYF.

This clonotype appeared a few times. The chain is built from TRBV6-6 and TRBJ2-1, with D possibly TRBD2 on 6 matching bases. The CDR3 loop spans 15 amino acids. The V gene lost 0 bases and the J gene lost 8 bases, with 14 bases spanning the gap. CDR1 and CDR2 from the germline V gene are MNHNY and SVGAGI (reference sequence). CDR3 region: CASSYSTGVGHEQFF. CDR3 nucleotide sequence: TGTGCCAGCAGTTACTCAACGGGGGTAGGCCATGAGCAGTTCTTC.

This clonotype was picked up a small number of times. J is TRBJ2-4 and V is TRBV7-2, with unresolved D. Looked up from germline, CDR1 is SGHTA and CDR2 is FQGNSA. The CDR3 totals 15 residues. Trimming stripped 3 bases from V and 0 bases from J, with 9 bases between. The CDR3 spells CASSFGPLAKNIQYF. CDR3 DNA: TGTGCCAGCAGCTTTGGGCCGCTAGCCAAAAACATTCAGTACTTC.

The chain couples TRBV19 to TRBJ2-5, with D possibly being TRBD1 or TRBD2 (6 bases each). The CDR3 sequence is 14 residues long. CDR1 LNHDA and CDR2 SQIVND come from the germline V gene (reference sequence). Trimming shortened V by 7 bases and J by 2 bases, and 14 bases separated the two germline ends. Here the CDR3 DNA reads TGTGCCAGTACCGGCCGGGGGCTACAAGAGACCCAGTACTTC. Protein: CASTGRGLQETQYF.

The chain carries TRBV4-1 and TRBJ1-2; TRBD1 agrees at 7 bases. The CDR3 length is 16 residues. Trimming removed 0 bases from V and 4 bases from J; junction bases left unmatched: 8. Germline V gene sequence: CDR1 MGHRA, CDR2 YSYEKL. CDR3 nucleotides: TGCGCCAGCAGCCAAGATCTAACAGGGGTTGCCTATGGCTACACCTTC. Its translation is CASSQDLTGVAYGYTF.

The gene calls are TRBV5-1 and TRBJ2-5, with D perhaps matching TRBD1 (5 bases). The CDR3 has 12 residues. The V end was cut by 5 bases, the J end by 1 base, with 6 bases between. CDR1 and CDR2 (germline): SGHRS, YFSETQ. CDR3 nucleotides: TGCGCCAGCAGACAGGCCCAAGAGACCCAGTACTTC. Amino acid sequence: CASRQAQETQYF.

This chain uses TRBV2 with TRBJ2-7; D perhaps matches TRBD2 (5 bases). Looked up from germline, CDR1 is SNHLY and CDR2 is FYNNEI. The CDR3 has 15 amino acids. The V end was cut by 3 bases, the J end by 2 bases, with 14 bases between. As DNA, the CDR3 is TGTGCCAGCAGTGAGGAGGCGATCCCTACCTACGAGCAGTACTTC. Protein sequence: CASSEEAIPTYEQYF.

This rearrangement joins TRBV3-1 to TRBJ2-7; D uncertain. Trimming left V 1 base short and J 2 bases short, with 18 bases between. The CDR3 sequence is 17 residues long. CDR1 and CDR2 from the germline V gene are LGHDT and YNNKEL (reference sequence). The CDR3 reads CASSQVKTRSSTYEQYF. The CDR3 DNA reads as TGTGCCAGCAGCCAAGTCAAAACGAGGTCATCGACCTACGAGCAGTACTTC.

This clonotype was seen only a few times. This chain joins TRBV7-9 and TRBJ2-2; 9 bases map to TRBD2. The V segment lost 7 bases and the J segment 5 bases; nucleotides outside the gene matches: 5. Germline V gene sequence: CDR1 SEHNR, CDR2 FQNEAQ (reference sequence). CDR3 length: 14 amino acids. CDR3 amino acids: CASTAAGGTGELFF. The CDR3 DNA reads as TGTGCCAGCACCGCGGCGGGGGGGACCGGGGAGCTGTTTTTT.

This clonotype was recorded a few times. The chain carries TRBV27 and TRBJ1-5; D call uncertain. Germline lookup yields CDR1 MNHEY and CDR2 SMNVEV (reference sequence). This CDR3 is built from 9 residues. V shed 8 bases and J shed 5 bases, with 1 base lying between them. The CDR3 DNA sequence: TGTGCCAGCTATCAGCCCCAGCATTTT. This encodes CASYQPQHF.

This clonotype was picked up many times. The chain recombines TRBV7-2 with TRBJ2-5; possible D gene TRBD2, 6 bases. The CDR3 runs 14 residues. V lost 4 bases, J lost 3 bases, and 12 bases lay in between. CDR1 SGHTA and CDR2 FQGNSA come from the germline V gene. The CDR3 sequence: CASSSGGLEETQYF. DNA for the CDR3: TGTGCCAGCAGCTCCGGGGGTTTGGAAGAGACCCAGTACTTC.

The chain employs TRBV18 and TRBJ2-1; 8 positions match TRBD2. The CDR3 loop spans 15 amino acids. The germline gives CDR1 KGHSH, CDR2 LQKENI. V lost 3 bases, J lost 9 bases, and 10 bases stayed unmatched. The CDR3 loop is CASSPPGLGEGEQFF. CDR3 nucleotide sequence: TGTGCCAGCTCACCCCCGGGACTAGGTGAGGGTGAGCAGTTCTTC.

The J gene is TRBJ1-5, the V gene TRBV7-9; 7 bases are a match to TRBD1. CDR3 size: 14 residues. Losses at the gene ends were 4 bases for V and 5 bases for J; bases not matched to a gene: 5. Germline-derived CDR1 and CDR2 are SEHNR and FQNEAQ (reference sequence). CDR3 DNA sequence: TGTGCCAGCAGCTCGACCAGGGGGGATCAGCCCCAGCATTTT. Protein: CASSSTRGDQPQHF.

This clonotype appeared a few times. As DNA, the CDR3 is TGCAGCGCCCTGTTACAGGGTTTCGGCTACGAGCAGTACTTC. It specifies CSALLQGFGYEQYF. The chain is built from TRBV29-1 and TRBJ2-7; tentative D call: TRBD1 (6 bases). Germline loops: CDR1 SQVTM, CDR2 ANQGSEA. This CDR3 has 14 amino acids. Trimming took off 7 bases at V and 3 bases at J, with 19 bases between the two ends.

The V gene is TRBV6-2 or TRBV6-3, the J gene TRBJ2-1, with TRBD2 matching over 8 bases. Germline CDR1 reads MNHEY; CDR2 reads SVGEGT. J was trimmed by 4 bases and V by 2 bases; bases with no gene match: 4. The CDR3 covers 15 residues. Here the CDR3 DNA reads TGTGCCAGCAGTTACCGCGGGAGGTCATACAATGAGCAGTTCTTC. It specifies CASSYRGRSYNEQFF.

This clonotype was recorded a few times. The chain has TRBV12-3 or TRBV12-4 and TRBJ2-5, with a possible D match to TRBD2 (6 bases). CDR3 size: 14 residues. V was shortened by 5 bases and J by 1 base, with 11 bases between the two germline ends. The CDR3 bases are TGTGCCAGCAGTGCCGGGGACTCCCAAGAGACCCAGTACTTC. Amino acids: CASSAGDSQETQYF.

This clonotype was detected many times. The genes are TRBV11-2 and TRBJ2-5; 10 positions match TRBD2. The germline V gene has CDR1 SGHAT and CDR2 FQNNGV. J lost 3 bases, V lost 1 base, and 14 bases had no gene match. CDR3 length: 19 amino acids. In nucleotides, the CDR3 is TGTGCCAGCAGCTTAGCCGGGTCTAGCGGGAGAGGCCTCAAAGAGACCCAGTACTTC. Translating it yields CASSLAGSSGRGLKETQYF.

The sample holds a few counts of this clonotype. The V and J genes are TRBV11-2 and TRBJ1-4; no reliable D call. Germline CDR1 is SGHAT and CDR2 is FQNNGV. The CDR3 consists of 14 residues. The V end was cut by 1 base, the J end by 15 bases, with 18 bases between. The CDR3 DNA follows: TGTGCCAGCAGCTTAGTAGTGTCGGACCCGACTTTGTTTTTT. It is translated as CASSLVVSDPTLFF.

The sample holds a few counts of this clonotype. This chain connects TRBV7-2 to TRBJ1-1, with D maybe TRBD1 (6 bases). The CDR3 sequence is 14 residues long. From germline, CDR1 is SGHTA and CDR2 FQGNSA. Trimming took off 5 bases at V and 8 bases at J, with 18 bases between the two ends. The CDR3 protein is CASSPQRQAGEAFF. The CDR3 coding sequence is TGTGCCAGCAGCCCCCAGAGACAGGCGGGGGAAGCTTTCTTT.

The chain links TRBV28 to TRBJ2-7, with D unclear. CDR3 length equals 13 residues. Germline V gives CDR1 MDHEN, CDR2 SYDVKM. The germline V and J ends were trimmed by 6 bases and 7 bases, with 16 bases remaining between them. The CDR3 coding sequence is TGTGCCAGCAGCCCCCTGACCGTACGTGAGCAGTACTTC. Amino acid sequence: CASSPLTVREQYF.

This clonotype has ten or more counts. J is TRBJ2-7 and V is TRBV12-3 or TRBV12-4, with D possibly matching TRBD1 (5 bases). This CDR3 comprises 14 residues. Trimming removed 5 bases from V and 0 bases from J, with 11 bases in between. CDR3 in amino acids: CASSRQLNSYEQYF. In nucleotides, the CDR3 is TGTGCCAGCAGTCGACAGTTAAACTCCTACGAGCAGTACTTC.

Only a few counts were recorded for this clonotype. The chain uses TRBV12-3 or TRBV12-4 and TRBJ1-1, with 12 positions matching TRBD1. The CDR3 is 15 residues long. The junction had 12 bases not matched to a gene; V was cut back by 5 bases and J by 11 bases. The CDR3 region is CASSHPGQGANEAFF. The CDR3 nucleotides are TGTGCCAGCAGTCACCCGGGACAGGGGGCAAATGAGGCTTTCTTT.

This rearrangement joins TRBV19 to TRBJ2-7, with 7 nucleotides matching TRBD1. The V segment lost 7 bases and the J segment 6 bases; nucleotides outside the gene matches: 6. From germline, CDR1 is LNHDA and CDR2 SQIVND (reference sequence). This CDR3 comprises 12 residues. The CDR3 DNA reads TGTGCCAGTACTCCCGCAGGGGGCGAGCAGTACTTC. The encoded protein is CASTPAGGEQYF.

The rearrangement links TRBV20-1 to TRBJ2-1, with D tentatively TRBD2 (6 bases). Between the trimmed V and J ends, which lost 6 bases and 8 bases, there was a span of 20 bases. CDR3 length: 14 residues. Germline CDR1 is DFQATT and CDR2 is SNEGSKA (reference sequence). CDR3 in amino acids: CSARRQYKRDEQFF. The CDR3 bases are TGCAGTGCCCGCCGACAGTATAAGCGGGATGAGCAGTTCTTC.